These T cell receptor beta chains were read from a single sample in a study of T cells in localized non-small cell lung cancer. Data came from immunoSEQ multiplex PCR; TCRdb stores just in-frame clones and leaves some out. Of roughly 35,000 clones detected, 85% to 95% appear once; the ten largest clones hold approximately 12%. Sequences were derived from peripheral blood mononuclear cells, sampled before any cancer treatment. Receptors originate from an older female donor with stage II lung adenocarcinoma. CDR3s include the opening cysteine and the closing phenylalanine or tryptophan. The D gene is left open where the match is weak. The size entry is marked missing in some rows and otherwise reads once, few, many or a size class.

D gene	clone size	V gene	J gene	CDR3 protein	CDR3 DNA
-	-	TRBV6-5	TRBJ2-2	CASRPRPGSGELFF	TGTGCCAGCAGGCCCCGACCTGGCTCCGGGGAGCTGTTTTTT
-	few	TRBV30	TRBJ2-5	CAWSPSPTRTETQYF	TGTGCCTGGAGTCCTTCTCCGACTAGGACAGAGACCCAGTACTTC
-	-	TRBV6-1	TRBJ2-4	CASSLGGTKNIQYF	TGTGCCAGCAGTCTCGGGGGAACCAAAAACATTCAGTACTTC
TRBD2	-	TRBV11-2	TRBJ2-1	CASSSRISGANEQFF	TGTGCCAGCAGCTCAAGGATAAGCGGGGCTAATGAGCAGTTCTTC
-	-	TRBV19	TRBJ2-3	CASTPGGNRPDTQYF	TGTGCCAGTACCCCAGGGGGGAATCGTCCAGATACGCAGTATTTT
TRBD1	-	TRBV7-2	TRBJ2-7	CASSLGTGGGYEQYF	TGTGCCAGCAGCTTAGGGACAGGGGGCGGGTACGAGCAGTACTTC
TRBD1	-	TRBV5-1	TRBJ2-7	CASRTGSAHEQYF	TGCGCCAGTAGGACAGGGTCAGCCCACGAGCAGTACTTC
TRBD1	-	TRBV29-1	TRBJ1-1	CSVVPDRFGTEAFF	TGCAGCGTTGTCCCGGACAGGTTCGGCACTGAAGCTTTCTTT
TRBD1	-	TRBV19	TRBJ2-7	CASRTGQGLYEQYF	TGTGCCAGTAGGACGGGACAGGGGCTCTACGAGCAGTACTTC
-	-	TRBV5-1	TRBJ2-1	CASSLQETYNEQFF	TGCGCCAGCAGCTTGCAAGAAACTTACAATGAGCAGTTCTTC
-	-	TRBV19	TRBJ2-2	CASSISFPGGTELFF	TGTGCCAGTAGTATAAGTTTCCCTGGCGGTACGGAGCTGTTTTTT
-	-	TRBV2	TRBJ1-5	CASSDLGQGEQPQHF	TGTGCCAGCAGTGACCTTGGGCAGGGCGAACAGCCCCAGCATTTT
-	-	TRBV19	TRBJ1-1	CASYRFTEAFF	TGTGCCAGTTATAGGTTCACTGAAGCTTTCTTT
TRBD1	-	TRBV5-4	TRBJ1-2	CASSPGGQANYGYTF	TGTGCCAGCAGCCCAGGGGGGCAGGCGAACTATGGCTACACCTTC
-	-	TRBV6-5	TRBJ1-4	CASSGENEKLFF	TGTGCCAGCAGCGGAGAGAATGAAAAACTGTTTTTT
-	-	TRBV28	TRBJ2-7	CASSLLRGRLSSYEQYF	TGTGCCAGCAGTTTACTGCGGGGTCGCCTCAGCTCCTACGAGCAGTACTTC
TRBD1	-	TRBV7-9	TRBJ2-7	CASSLGQGTYEQYF	TGTGCCAGCAGCTTGGGACAGGGGACCTACGAGCAGTACTTC
TRBD2	-	TRBV7-2	TRBJ2-4	CASSLETSGRGAKNIQYF	TGTGCCAGCAGCTTAGAGACTAGCGGGAGGGGGGCCAAAAACATTCAGTACTTC
-	-	TRBV2	TRBJ2-7	CASITALSYEQYF	TGTGCCAGCATTACGGCCCTCTCCTACGAGCAGTACTTC
TRBD1	-	TRBV11-1	TRBJ1-6	CASSSWTGGNSPLHF	TGTGCCAGCAGCTCCTGGACAGGGGGTAATTCACCCCTCCACTTT
TRBD1	-	TRBV5-1	TRBJ1-1	CASSAEGQGLNTEAFF	TGCGCCAGCAGCGCCGAGGGACAGGGCTTGAACACTGAAGCTTTCTTT
-	-	TRBV27	TRBJ1-1	CASSRSGSMNTEAFF	TGTGCCAGCAGCCGATCGGGATCCATGAACACTGAAGCTTTCTTT
-	-	TRBV30	TRBJ1-3	CAWETGKGGLGNTIYF	TGTGCCTGGGAGACGGGGAAGGGGGGCCTCGGAAACACCATATATTTT
TRBD1	few	TRBV4-3	TRBJ2-7	CASSQETGGINEQYF	TGCGCCAGCAGCCAGGAAACAGGGGGCATCAACGAGCAGTACTTC
TRBD1	once	TRBV27	TRBJ1-1	CASSRRTGGIAEAFF	TGTGCCAGCAGTCGCCGGACAGGGGGTATCGCTGAAGCTTTCTTT
-	-	TRBV7-6	TRBJ2-5	CASSLSHTQETQYF	TGTGCCAGCAGCCTTTCTCATACCCAAGAGACCCAGTACTTC
TRBD1	-	TRBV30	TRBJ1-2	CAWKPGQGGIYGYTF	TGTGCCTGGAAGCCGGGACAGGGTGGGATCTATGGCTACACCTTC
-	-	TRBV7-2	TRBJ2-7	CASGTFYEQYF	TGTGCCAGCGGGACTTTCTACGAGCAGTACTTC
-	-	TRBV4-1	TRBJ1-1	CASSLGWNTEAFF	TGCGCCAGCAGCCTGGGATGGAACACTGAAGCTTTCTTT
TRBD1	-	TRBV18	TRBJ1-2	CASSPSGQGASGYTF	TGTGCCAGCTCACCTTCTGGACAGGGGGCGTCTGGCTACACCTTC
-	-	TRBV7-9	TRBJ1-1	CASSLQGTSDTEAFF	TGTGCCAGCAGCTTACAGGGAACGTCAGACACTGAAGCTTTCTTT
TRBD2	-	TRBV5-1	TRBJ2-7	CASSPGTSDDEQYF	TGCGCCAGCAGCCCCGGGACTAGCGACGACGAGCAGTACTTC
-	-	TRBV6-1	TRBJ1-1	CASSELETLSFF	TGTGCCAGCAGTGAATTGGAAACGTTATCTTTCTTT
-	-	TRBV5-5	TRBJ2-5	CASSQSGMAQETQYF	TGTGCCAGCAGTCAATCAGGGATGGCCCAAGAGACCCAGTACTTC
TRBD1	-	TRBV5-6	TRBJ1-4	CASSYRQTGAEEKLFF	TGTGCCAGCAGCTACCGTCAAACAGGGGCGGAGGAAAAACTGTTTTTT
-	-	TRBV5-1	TRBJ2-1	CASSFMAGDNEQFF	TGCGCCAGCAGCTTTATGGCCGGGGACAATGAGCAGTTCTTC
-	-	TRBV27	TRBJ1-2	CASRSGTLYGYTF	TGTGCCAGCCGCTCCGGGACTCTTTATGGCTACACCTTC
-	-	TRBV2	TRBJ2-3	CASSLHRAPSTDTQYF	TGTGCCAGCAGCCTCCACCGGGCCCCTAGCACAGATACGCAGTATTTT
-	-	TRBV19	TRBJ1-5	CASSIFVATEGIQPQHF	TGTGCCAGTAGTATATTCGTGGCCACAGAGGGAATCCAGCCCCAGCATTTT
-	-	TRBV27	TRBJ1-4	CASSARQAGGEKLFF	TGTGCCAGCAGTGCCAGACAGGCGGGGGGAGAAAAACTGTTTTTT
TRBD1	-	TRBV19	TRBJ2-7	CASSIGTGNIYEQYF	TGTGCCAGTAGTATAGGGACAGGGAACATCTACGAGCAGTACTTC
-	-	TRBV7-2	TRBJ2-3	CASSLGTVPRADTQYF	TGTGCCAGCAGCTTAGGAACAGTCCCTAGGGCAGATACGCAGTATTTT
-	once	TRBV5-4	TRBJ1-4	CASSPPTANEKLFF	TGTGCCAGCAGCCCGCCGACAGCTAATGAAAAACTGTTTTTT
TRBD1	-	TRBV5-1	TRBJ2-2	CASSLGTGSVTGELFF	TGCGCCAGCAGCCTCGGGACAGGGTCGGTCACCGGGGAGCTGTTTTTT
TRBD1	-	TRBV7-2	TRBJ2-3	CASSSRTGVTDTQYF	TGTGCCAGCAGCTCGAGGACAGGGGTCACAGATACGCAGTATTTT
-	-	TRBV5-1	TRBJ2-3	CASSSDSPDTDTQYF	TGCGCCAGCAGCTCGGACAGTCCCGATACTGATACGCAGTATTTT